Listed below are T cell receptor beta chains from one sample, sequenced in a study of vaccination effects on CD4 cells after COVID-19. TCRdb keeps only in-frame clones here, not all; method: immunoSEQ multiplex PCR. The table lists 25,000 to 35,000 clones, approximately 82% of them singletons. These receptors have no identified antigens. The source was CD4+ T cells from PBMCs cultured with HCoV-NL63 spike peptides, collected after COVID-19 vaccination. The receptor set was obtained from a human donor who received a COVID-19 vaccine. Some clones in this sample may be carry-over from other donors' samples. Each CDR3 is given with its conserved first and last residue. Fields, in order: J gene, D gene, V gene, clone size, CDR3 DNA, CDR3 protein. The D gene is left open where the match is weak. For some rows the clone size is stated as once, few or many, or as a class when expanded; others skip it.

j_gene: TRBJ2-1; d_gene: .; v_gene: TRBV5-5; abundance: .; CDR3nt: TGTGCCAGCAGCCGCGGGGCCCACAATGAGCAGTTCTTC; CDR3aa: CASSRGAHNEQFF
j_gene: TRBJ2-5; d_gene: .; v_gene: TRBV12-3/TRBV12-4; abundance: .; CDR3nt: TGTGCCAGCAGTTGGGGGGAGACCCAGTACTTC; CDR3aa: CASSWGETQYF
j_gene: TRBJ2-1; d_gene: .; v_gene: TRBV1; abundance: .; CDR3nt: TGCACCAGCAGCCAAGCGGGGGGGCCGAATGAGCAGTTCTTC; CDR3aa: CTSSQAGGPNEQFF
j_gene: TRBJ1-2; d_gene: .; v_gene: TRBV6-5; abundance: .; CDR3nt: TGTGCCAGCACTCCCAGGGCAGGTCCCTATGGCTACACCTTC; CDR3aa: CASTPRAGPYGYTF
j_gene: TRBJ2-4; d_gene: TRBD1; v_gene: TRBV19; abundance: .; CDR3nt: TGTGCCAGTAGTCCAGGACAGGGACAGCCCAAAAACATTCAGTACTTC; CDR3aa: CASSPGQGQPKNIQYF
j_gene: TRBJ2-2; d_gene: .; v_gene: TRBV7-2; abundance: .; CDR3nt: TGTGCCAGCAGCCCCACAGGGTACACCGGGGAGCTGTTTTTT; CDR3aa: CASSPTGYTGELFF
j_gene: TRBJ1-1; d_gene: .; v_gene: TRBV6-5; abundance: .; CDR3nt: TGTGCCAGCAGTACAGGGTTTTCGAACACTGAAGCTTTCTTT; CDR3aa: CASSTGFSNTEAFF
j_gene: TRBJ2-1; d_gene: .; v_gene: TRBV2; abundance: once; CDR3nt: TGTGCCAGCAGTGAGTTTGGCAGGGGAGAAGGGAATGAGCAGTTCTTC; CDR3aa: CASSEFGRGEGNEQFF
j_gene: TRBJ2-2; d_gene: .; v_gene: TRBV18; abundance: few; CDR3nt: TGTGCCAGCTCACCATTGGGCACAACCGGGGAGCTGTTTTTT; CDR3aa: CASSPLGTTGELFF
j_gene: TRBJ1-1; d_gene: TRBD1; v_gene: TRBV28; abundance: .; CDR3nt: TGTGCCAGCAGTTCTAGACAGGGCGCTGAAGCTTTCTTT; CDR3aa: CASSSRQGAEAFF
j_gene: TRBJ1-1; d_gene: .; v_gene: TRBV7-8; abundance: few; CDR3nt: TGTGCCAGCAGCCCACCGGGATGGGTGGCTTTCTTT; CDR3aa: CASSPPGWVAFF
j_gene: TRBJ1-5; d_gene: .; v_gene: TRBV10-3; abundance: few; CDR3nt: TGTGCCATCAGCCCCGGGGGAGTGAATCAGCCCCAGCATTTT; CDR3aa: CAISPGGVNQPQHF
j_gene: TRBJ1-2; d_gene: .; v_gene: TRBV6-5; abundance: .; CDR3nt: TGTGCCAGCAGTTACAGCTACCCTAACTATGGCTACACCTTC; CDR3aa: CASSYSYPNYGYTF
j_gene: TRBJ1-4; d_gene: .; v_gene: TRBV4-1; abundance: .; CDR3nt: TGCGCCAGCAGCCAGGTTGGAGGGGTCAGGAGGAGTGAAAAACTGTTTTTT; CDR3aa: CASSQVGGVRRSEKLFF
j_gene: TRBJ1-5; d_gene: .; v_gene: TRBV30; abundance: .; CDR3nt: TGTGCCTGGAGTATAGGTCCGCATCAGCCCCAGCATTTT; CDR3aa: CAWSIGPHQPQHF
j_gene: TRBJ2-2; d_gene: TRBD1; v_gene: TRBV5-4; abundance: once; CDR3nt: TGTGCCAGCAGCCGGGGACAGGGGAACACCGGGGAGCTGTTTTTT; CDR3aa: CASSRGQGNTGELFF
j_gene: TRBJ1-6; d_gene: .; v_gene: TRBV15; abundance: .; CDR3nt: TGTGCCACCAGCAGAGATCAGGCTGGCTCACCCCTCCACTTT; CDR3aa: CATSRDQAGSPLHF
j_gene: TRBJ1-2; d_gene: .; v_gene: TRBV7-9; abundance: few; CDR3nt: TGTGCCAGCAGTCCCACCGAGGGACATGGCTACACCTTC; CDR3aa: CASSPTEGHGYTF
j_gene: TRBJ1-2; d_gene: .; v_gene: TRBV9; abundance: .; CDR3nt: TGTGCCAGCACCCGGACAGAAAACTATGGCTACACCTTC; CDR3aa: CASTRTENYGYTF
j_gene: TRBJ1-2; d_gene: .; v_gene: TRBV12-3/TRBV12-4; abundance: .; CDR3nt: TGTGCCAGCTCAGCATCAAACTATGGCTACACCTTC; CDR3aa: CASSASNYGYTF
j_gene: TRBJ2-2; d_gene: TRBD1; v_gene: TRBV19; abundance: .; CDR3nt: TGTGCCAGTAGTACCTACGGACAGGGGCAAAACACCGGGGAGCTGTTTTTT; CDR3aa: CASSTYGQGQNTGELFF
j_gene: TRBJ2-1; d_gene: .; v_gene: TRBV4-1; abundance: few; CDR3nt: TGCGCCAGCAGCCAAGACAGGGGTGGTTACAATGAGCAGTTCTTC; CDR3aa: CASSQDRGGYNEQFF
j_gene: TRBJ1-1; d_gene: .; v_gene: TRBV19; abundance: .; CDR3nt: TGTGCCAGTATTGGTTTCTTGAACACTGAAGCTTTCTTT; CDR3aa: CASIGFLNTEAFF
j_gene: TRBJ1-2; d_gene: .; v_gene: TRBV5-1; abundance: .; CDR3nt: TGCGCCAGCAGCTTGGGGTCAGAGGTGGACTATGGCTACACCTTC; CDR3aa: CASSLGSEVDYGYTF
j_gene: TRBJ2-2; d_gene: TRBD1; v_gene: TRBV6-2/TRBV6-3; abundance: .; CDR3nt: TGTGCCAGCAGCCGGGGACAGGGGGACACCGGGGAGCTGTTTTTT; CDR3aa: CASSRGQGDTGELFF
j_gene: TRBJ1-3; d_gene: .; v_gene: TRBV18; abundance: .; CDR3nt: TGTGCCAGCTCACCAGGCCGCTCTGGAAACACCATATATTTT; CDR3aa: CASSPGRSGNTIYF
j_gene: TRBJ2-5; d_gene: .; v_gene: TRBV7-9; abundance: .; CDR3nt: TGTGCCAGCCTTCCCGGTTTAGGCTTCGGACTCCAAGAGACCCAGTACTTC; CDR3aa: CASLPGLGFGLQETQYF
j_gene: TRBJ2-5; d_gene: .; v_gene: TRBV11-2; abundance: .; CDR3nt: TGTGCCAGCAGCCCCCGGGGGACCGTGGGGTTACAAGAGACCCAGTACTTC; CDR3aa: CASSPRGTVGLQETQYF
j_gene: TRBJ1-2; d_gene: .; v_gene: TRBV25-1; abundance: .; CDR3nt: TGTGCCAGCAGTGAATTTACAGGAAACTATGGCTACACCTTC; CDR3aa: CASSEFTGNYGYTF
j_gene: TRBJ1-2; d_gene: TRBD1; v_gene: TRBV27; abundance: .; CDR3nt: TGTGCCAGCCTACATTGGGGGACAGGGGGCAGGTATGGCTACACCTTC; CDR3aa: CASLHWGTGGRYGYTF
j_gene: TRBJ2-4; d_gene: TRBD1; v_gene: TRBV28; abundance: .; CDR3nt: TGTGCCAGCAGTTTTCGACAGGGAGCCAAAAACATTCAGTACTTC; CDR3aa: CASSFRQGAKNIQYF
j_gene: TRBJ1-5; d_gene: .; v_gene: TRBV7-3; abundance: few; CDR3nt: TGTGCCAGCAGCTTAAGGTCAGGGGAACAGCCCCAGCATTTT; CDR3aa: CASSLRSGEQPQHF
j_gene: TRBJ1-5; d_gene: .; v_gene: TRBV7-9; abundance: .; CDR3nt: TGTGCCAGCAGCCTACTGGAAGGGCAGCCCCAGCATTTT; CDR3aa: CASSLLEGQPQHF
j_gene: TRBJ1-1; d_gene: .; v_gene: TRBV7-8; abundance: .; CDR3nt: TGTGCCAGCAGCTTTGTGGAATTAAGCACTGAAGCTTTCTTT; CDR3aa: CASSFVELSTEAFF
j_gene: TRBJ2-2; d_gene: TRBD1; v_gene: TRBV6-4; abundance: .; CDR3nt: TGTGCCAGCAGTGACTCCTACGACAGGGGGTCCGGGGAGCTGTTTTTT; CDR3aa: CASSDSYDRGSGELFF
j_gene: TRBJ1-3; d_gene: .; v_gene: TRBV19; abundance: .; CDR3nt: TGTGCCAGCCTATCGAACGACAGGCCTGGAAACACCATATATTTT; CDR3aa: CASLSNDRPGNTIYF
j_gene: TRBJ1-1; d_gene: .; v_gene: TRBV18; abundance: .; CDR3nt: TGTGCCAGCTCACCCCGGGCAGGAGAGGGGGCTGAAGCTTTCTTT; CDR3aa: CASSPRAGEGAEAFF
j_gene: TRBJ1-5; d_gene: .; v_gene: TRBV15; abundance: .; CDR3nt: TGTGCCACCAGCAGGGACCTGCAGCCCCAGCATTTT; CDR3aa: CATSRDLQPQHF
j_gene: TRBJ2-5; d_gene: TRBD2; v_gene: TRBV7-2; abundance: .; CDR3nt: TGTGCCAGCAGCCCCCCGGGACTAGCGGGGGCGGGGGAGACCCAGTACTTC; CDR3aa: CASSPPGLAGAGETQYF
j_gene: TRBJ1-4; d_gene: .; v_gene: TRBV2; abundance: .; CDR3nt: TGTGCCAGCAGTGAACCGGGGGGAAAGGAAAAACTGTTTTTT; CDR3aa: CASSEPGGKEKLFF
j_gene: TRBJ2-5; d_gene: .; v_gene: TRBV24-1; abundance: .; CDR3nt: TGTGCCACCAGTGATACGGGCCAGGGGCACGGGGAGACCCAGTACTTC; CDR3aa: CATSDTGQGHGETQYF
j_gene: TRBJ2-1; d_gene: .; v_gene: TRBV2; abundance: .; CDR3nt: TGTGCCAGCAGTCCCCAGATGGACACTCTTAGCAGGTTCTTC; CDR3aa: CASSPQMDTLSRFF
j_gene: TRBJ1-6; d_gene: .; v_gene: TRBV15; abundance: .; CDR3nt: TGTGCCACCAGCAGAGTGTTCGGCGAACGCATCACATCACCCCTCCACTTT; CDR3aa: CATSRVFGERITSPLHF
j_gene: TRBJ2-3; d_gene: .; v_gene: TRBV7-9; abundance: .; CDR3nt: TGTGCCAGCAGCTTTGCAGGGATAGATACGCAGTATTTT; CDR3aa: CASSFAGIDTQYF
j_gene: TRBJ1-1; d_gene: .; v_gene: TRBV5-1; abundance: .; CDR3nt: TGCGCCAGCAGCCCAGACAGTTACACTGAAGCTTTCTTT; CDR3aa: CASSPDSYTEAFF
j_gene: TRBJ2-3; d_gene: TRBD2; v_gene: TRBV10-1; abundance: .; CDR3nt: TGCGCCAGCAGCGGACTAGTTACAGATACGCAGTATTTT; CDR3aa: CASSGLVTDTQYF
j_gene: TRBJ1-2; d_gene: .; v_gene: TRBV11-2; abundance: .; CDR3nt: TGTGCCAGCAGACGGCCCCGGGAGGGATTAGACTATGGCTACACCTTC; CDR3aa: CASRRPREGLDYGYTF
j_gene: TRBJ1-1; d_gene: .; v_gene: TRBV10-3; abundance: few; CDR3nt: TGTGCCATCAGGCGGGACCTGAACACTGAAGCTTTCTTT; CDR3aa: CAIRRDLNTEAFF
j_gene: TRBJ2-1; d_gene: .; v_gene: TRBV5-6; abundance: .; CDR3nt: TGTGCCAGCAGCGCCTGGACGGGAATAAGCTCCTACAATGAGCAGTTCTTC; CDR3aa: CASSAWTGISSYNEQFF
j_gene: TRBJ1-4; d_gene: .; v_gene: TRBV27; abundance: .; CDR3nt: TGTGCCAGCAGTTTAAATCGCCATTTAGGGAATGAAAAACTGTTTTTT; CDR3aa: CASSLNRHLGNEKLFF
j_gene: TRBJ2-1; d_gene: .; v_gene: TRBV24-1; abundance: .; CDR3nt: TGTGCCACCAGTGATTACCCAGGGAGCTCCTACAATGAGCAGTTCTTC; CDR3aa: CATSDYPGSSYNEQFF
j_gene: TRBJ1-2; d_gene: TRBD1; v_gene: TRBV29-1; abundance: .; CDR3nt: TGCAGCGTGGGGACAGGGTCTGGTGGCTACACCTTC; CDR3aa: CSVGTGSGGYTF
j_gene: TRBJ1-2; d_gene: .; v_gene: TRBV6-1; abundance: .; CDR3nt: TGTGCCAGCAGTGAAGAGCCCAGGGTCAACTATGGCTACACCTTC; CDR3aa: CASSEEPRVNYGYTF